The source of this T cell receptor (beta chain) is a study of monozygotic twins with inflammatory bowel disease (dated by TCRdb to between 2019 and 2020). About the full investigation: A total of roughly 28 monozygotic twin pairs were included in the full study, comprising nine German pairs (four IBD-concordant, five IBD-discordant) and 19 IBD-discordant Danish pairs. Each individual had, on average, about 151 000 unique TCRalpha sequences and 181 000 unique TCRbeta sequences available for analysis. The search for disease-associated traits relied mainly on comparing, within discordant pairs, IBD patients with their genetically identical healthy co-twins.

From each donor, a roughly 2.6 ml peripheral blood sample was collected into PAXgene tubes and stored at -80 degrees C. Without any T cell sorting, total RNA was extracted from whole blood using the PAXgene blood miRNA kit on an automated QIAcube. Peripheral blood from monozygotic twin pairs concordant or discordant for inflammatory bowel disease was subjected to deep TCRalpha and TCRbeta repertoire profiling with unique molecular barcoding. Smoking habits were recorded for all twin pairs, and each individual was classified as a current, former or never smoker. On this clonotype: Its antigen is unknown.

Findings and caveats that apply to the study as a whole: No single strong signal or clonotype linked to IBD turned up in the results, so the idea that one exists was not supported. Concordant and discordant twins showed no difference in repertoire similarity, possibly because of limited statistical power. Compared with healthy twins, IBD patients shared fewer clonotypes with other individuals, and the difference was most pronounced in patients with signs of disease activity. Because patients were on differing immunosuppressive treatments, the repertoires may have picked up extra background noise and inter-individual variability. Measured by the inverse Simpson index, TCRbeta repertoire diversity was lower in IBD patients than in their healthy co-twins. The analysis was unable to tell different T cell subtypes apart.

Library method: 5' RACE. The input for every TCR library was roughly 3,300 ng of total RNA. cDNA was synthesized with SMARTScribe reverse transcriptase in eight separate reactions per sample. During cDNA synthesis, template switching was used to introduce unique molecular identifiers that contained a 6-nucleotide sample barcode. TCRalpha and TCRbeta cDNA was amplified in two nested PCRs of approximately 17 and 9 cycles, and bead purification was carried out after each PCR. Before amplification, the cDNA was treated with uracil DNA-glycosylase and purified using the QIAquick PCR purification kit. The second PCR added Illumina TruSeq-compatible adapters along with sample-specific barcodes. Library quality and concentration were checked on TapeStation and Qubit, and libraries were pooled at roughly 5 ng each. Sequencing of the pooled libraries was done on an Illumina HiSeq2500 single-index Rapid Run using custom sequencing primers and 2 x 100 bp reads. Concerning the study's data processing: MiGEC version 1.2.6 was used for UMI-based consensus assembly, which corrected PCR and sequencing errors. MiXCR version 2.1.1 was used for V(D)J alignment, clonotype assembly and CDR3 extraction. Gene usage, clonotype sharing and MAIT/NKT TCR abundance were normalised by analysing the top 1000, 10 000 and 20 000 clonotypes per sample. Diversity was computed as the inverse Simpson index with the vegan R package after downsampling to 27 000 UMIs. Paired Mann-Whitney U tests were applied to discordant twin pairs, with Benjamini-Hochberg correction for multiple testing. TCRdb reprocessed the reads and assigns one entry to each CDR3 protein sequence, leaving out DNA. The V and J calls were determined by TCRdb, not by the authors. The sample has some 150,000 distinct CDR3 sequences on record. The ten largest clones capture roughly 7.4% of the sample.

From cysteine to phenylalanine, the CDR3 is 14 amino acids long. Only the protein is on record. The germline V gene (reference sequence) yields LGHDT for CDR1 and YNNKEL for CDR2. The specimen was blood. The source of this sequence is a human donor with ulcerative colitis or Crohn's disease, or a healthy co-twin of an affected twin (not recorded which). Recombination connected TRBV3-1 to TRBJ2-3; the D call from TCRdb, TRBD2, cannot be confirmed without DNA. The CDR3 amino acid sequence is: CASSPGGPTDMQYF.